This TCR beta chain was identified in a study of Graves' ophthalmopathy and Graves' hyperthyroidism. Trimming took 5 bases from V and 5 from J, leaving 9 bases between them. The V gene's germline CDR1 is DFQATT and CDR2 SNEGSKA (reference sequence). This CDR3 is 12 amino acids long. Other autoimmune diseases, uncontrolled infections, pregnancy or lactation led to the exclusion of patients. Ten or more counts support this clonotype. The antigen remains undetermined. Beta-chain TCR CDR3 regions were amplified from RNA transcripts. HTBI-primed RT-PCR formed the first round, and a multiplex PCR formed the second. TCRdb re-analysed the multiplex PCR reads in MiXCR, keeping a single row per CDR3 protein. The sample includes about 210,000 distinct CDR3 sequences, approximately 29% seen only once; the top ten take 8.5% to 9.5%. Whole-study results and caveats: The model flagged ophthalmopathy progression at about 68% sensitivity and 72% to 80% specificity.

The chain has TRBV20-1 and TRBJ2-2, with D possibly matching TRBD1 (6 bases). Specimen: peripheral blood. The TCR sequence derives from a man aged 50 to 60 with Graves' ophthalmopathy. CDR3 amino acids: CSAYTGTGELFF. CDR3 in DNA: TGCAGTGCTTACACAGGGACCGGGGAGCTGTTTTTT.